These T cell receptor beta chains were read from a single sample in a study of blood T cells in healthy people across ages. TCRdb called the 5' RACE reads again in MiXCR, with one record for every CDR3 protein. The sample consists of 890,000 or so distinct CDR3 sequences, 55% to 65% of them appearing once. Sample: blood. The receptors originated from a man aged 30-40 years in good health. Each CDR3 is given with its conserved first and last residue. Fields, in order: J gene, V gene, CDR3 protein.

.	TRBV20-1	CSARDNPRLTYEQYF
TRBJ2-1	TRBV7-9	CASSLLAGGPYNEQFF
TRBJ2-1	TRBV4-1	CASSQEGQGSEQFF
TRBJ2-4	TRBV7-2	CASSLRAGGGKNIQYF
TRBJ2-5	TRBV4-2	CASSQDAAKTQYF
TRBJ2-1	TRBV6-2/TRBV6-3	CASSVRGSHRNEQFF
TRBJ2-3	TRBV11-2	CASSFRPGQDRPDTQYF
TRBJ2-7	TRBV13	CASSLGPRSEGQYF
TRBJ2-3	TRBV1	CTSSQDTVLADTQYF
TRBJ1-1	TRBV7-2	CASSSSLWINTEAFF
TRBJ1-2	TRBV29-1	CSVPHHQNYGYTF
TRBJ2-5	TRBV5-1	CASSLGQLGKQETQYF
TRBJ2-3	TRBV7-2	CASSFSGGDSHTQYF
TRBJ2-7	TRBV7-2	CASSLDRYSYEQYF
TRBJ2-1	TRBV7-2	CASSLFGVPNEQFF
TRBJ2-5	TRBV12-3/TRBV12-4	CASSLSGTRLKETQYF
TRBJ2-1	TRBV20-1	CSASGASSAFWYNEQFF
TRBJ1-1	TRBV4-2	CASSRSTGNTEAFF
TRBJ2-5	TRBV29-1	CSVEGSAAWTTSNIQETQYF
TRBJ2-3	TRBV7-2	CASSLGLGLADTQYF
TRBJ1-4	TRBV30	CALDLNEKLFF
TRBJ2-7	TRBV6-2/TRBV6-3	CATLRLYEQYF
TRBJ1-5	TRBV6-1	CASSPGALSGYNQPQHF
TRBJ2-7	TRBV4-3	CASSQGGQPYEQYF
TRBJ1-4	TRBV7-2	CASSLDGEWEKLFF
TRBJ1-2	TRBV28	CASSLWQDSPNYGYTF
TRBJ2-1	TRBV12-3/TRBV12-4	CASSPGHANEQFF
.	TRBV29-1	CSVAPPTGGHEQYF
TRBJ1-2	TRBV4-3	CASSQDPSTGIGGYTF
TRBJ2-3	TRBV5-1	CASSLEGAGTDTQYF
TRBJ1-4	TRBV27	CASSFGRVVNEKLFF
TRBJ2-7	TRBV6-1	CASTGLADYEQYF
TRBJ1-2	TRBV4-2	CASSRQGAGNYGYTF
TRBJ2-3	TRBV6-1	CATVKRARRTDTQYF
TRBJ1-2	TRBV20-1	CSARDLFGTVYGYTF
TRBJ1-1	TRBV12-3/TRBV12-4	CTSRAGGSTEAFF
TRBJ1-2	TRBV9	CASSVGGTATPNYGYTF
.	TRBV7-2	CASSPWTGTYEQYF
TRBJ2-7	TRBV12-3/TRBV12-4	CASSVTSGGPRYEQYF
TRBJ2-7	TRBV7-2	CASSYGQANSYEQYF
TRBJ2-5	TRBV20-1	CSAIVGTTGETQYF
TRBJ2-7	TRBV20-1	CSVRQDSYEQYF
TRBJ1-2	TRBV12-3/TRBV12-4	CASRGAANNYGYTF
TRBJ2-1	TRBV20-1	CSARDRGTALDEQFF
TRBJ1-2	TRBV9	CASSGATKPGYTF
TRBJ2-7	TRBV27	CASSVNRAYEQYF
TRBJ2-7	TRBV6-2/TRBV6-3	CASSYGQGGTYEQYF
TRBJ1-4	TRBV9	CASSVDSAGARGEKLFF
TRBJ2-7	TRBV12-5	CARGEQYF
.	TRBV19	CASSRRDFFVYEQYF
TRBJ1-1	TRBV29-1	CSASQGVTEAFF
TRBJ2-4	TRBV29-1	CSVERERARENIQYF
TRBJ1-2	TRBV6-1	CASSVLGQGDYGYTF